Each of the 8 T cell receptor beta chains below was sequenced from the same sample in a study of regulatory T cells in long-lasting Graves disease. This sample's time point: newly diagnosed GD, antithyroid drugs for less than 3 months. There was RNA extracted from PBMCs, and the TCR library was made from it. Relying on iRepertoire HTBI primers and Arm-PCR of CDR3 regions, the team built TCR beta libraries. MiXCR was run by TCRdb on the multiplex PCR reads, yielding one entry per CDR3 protein. Here the sample spans approximately 400,000 distinct CDR3 sequences, about 16% being singletons. In addition, the sample was reused for a study of T cells in Graves' hyperthyroidism and ophthalmopathy.

The sequencing used peripheral blood mononuclear cells (PBMCs), collected at new diagnosis, from a patient treated with antithyroid drugs. These TCRs come from a woman under 40 with Graves disease.

The sample holds many counts of this clonotype. The chain joins TRBV20-1 to TRBJ2-5, with TRBD2 as a possible D gene (5 bases). CDR3 size: 13 residues. V was shortened by 6 bases and J by 5 bases, with 16 bases between the two germline ends. The germline V gene has CDR1 DFQATT and CDR2 SNEGSKA (reference sequence). The chain's CDR3 is CSATGDYAETQYF. CDR3 bases: TGCAGTGCAACCGGAGACTACGCCGAGACCCAGTACTTC.

The V call is TRBV20-1, the J call TRBJ2-2, with a weak D call TRBD2 (6 bases). V lost 1 base and J 2 bases, leaving 11 bases between the germline ends. This CDR3 has 15 amino acids. The germline V gene encodes CDR1 DFQATT and CDR2 SNEGSKA (reference sequence). The CDR3 region is CSARVGGVNTGELFF. CDR3 bases: TGCAGTGCTAGAGTTGGCGGGGTAAACACCGGGGAGCTGTTTTTT.

This clonotype occurred many times. The genes are TRBV20-1 and TRBJ2-3; possibly TRBD1 for D (6 bases). V was shortened by 0 bases and J by 4 bases, with 11 bases between the two germline ends. CDR1 and CDR2 (germline): DFQATT, SNEGSKA (reference sequence). The CDR3 spans 14 residues. DNA of the CDR3: TGCAGTGCTAGAGATGTTACAGGGTCAGATACGCAGTATTTT. This encodes CSARDVTGSDTQYF.

This clonotype occurred many times. This rearrangement joins TRBV20-1 to TRBJ2-3; no firm D call. The length of the CDR3 is 14 residues. The germline V and J ends were trimmed by 2 bases and 0 bases, with 9 bases remaining between them. The germline gives CDR1 DFQATT, CDR2 SNEGSKA (reference sequence). The CDR3, as DNA: TGCAGTGCTAGAAAGAGTACTAGCACAGATACGCAGTATTTT. It specifies CSARKSTSTDTQYF.

In its sample, this clonotype was seen many times. The rearrangement joins TRBV12-3 or TRBV12-4 to TRBJ2-1; 7 positions agree with TRBD1. CDR3 length: 17 residues. With 1 base clipped from V and 8 bases from J, the junction kept 14 bases outside the gene matches. CDR3 DNA sequence: TGTGCCAGCAGTTTAGGCGTAGGGACAGCCGCTCAGGATGAGCAGTTCTTC. Its protein is CASSLGVGTAAQDEQFF.

This clonotype was detected ten times or more. This sequence joins TRBV27 and TRBJ2-7; 15 positions match TRBD2. This CDR3 is built from 15 residues. V lost 5 bases, J lost 6 bases, and 5 bases stayed unmatched. The germline gives CDR1 MNHEY, CDR2 SMNVEV (reference sequence). The CDR3 nucleotides read TGTGCCAGCAGTCTGGGGACTAGCGGGAGGAGCGAGCAGTACTTC. It encodes CASSLGTSGRSEQYF.

The gene calls are TRBV12-3 or TRBV12-4 and TRBJ2-7; 7 bases line up with TRBD2. The length of the CDR3 is 13 residues. Trimming cost V 8 bases and J 2 bases; bases outside gene matches: 6. The CDR3 region has the DNA TGTGCCAGCGGGAGGGGACGGACCTACGAGCAGTACTTC. It yields the protein CASGRGRTYEQYF.

This clonotype has only a few counts. The gene calls are TRBV5-5 and TRBJ2-6; TRBD1 matches at 8 bases. Germline CDR1 SGHKS, CDR2 YYEKEE (reference sequence). This CDR3 region has 18 residues. V trimming: 0 bases; J trimming: 3 bases; junction bases outside the gene matches: 8. CDR3 nucleotide sequence: TGTGCCAGCAGCTTGGAGGGCAGGGGGCGGAGTGGGGCCAACGTCCTGACTTTC. Protein product: CASSLEGRGRSGANVLTF.